The 18 T cell receptor beta chains below all came from one sample that was sequenced in a study of chemoradiotherapy in HPV16-positive cancers. TCRdb's copy holds only in-frame clones and misses some; the assay was immunoSEQ multiplex PCR. The table records approximately 20,000 clones, 75% to 90% of them present only once. The source was blood, collected from a patient who underwent chemoradiotherapy. Source of these receptors: a human donor with HPV-associated anogenital cancer.

The chain employs TRBV6-5 and TRBJ1-3, with no clear D. The V end lost 6 bases, the J end lost 0 bases, and 9 bases lay between the germline ends. From germline, CDR1 is MNHEY and CDR2 SVGAGI. The CDR3 has 14 amino acids. In nucleotides, the CDR3 is TGTGCCAGCAGCTCCGGAGTCTCTGGAAACACCATATATTTT. Residues: CASSSGVSGNTIYF.

This rearrangement joins TRBV2 to TRBJ2-7; D is possibly TRBD1 (7 bases). The V gene's germline CDR1 is SNHLY and CDR2 FYNNEI. This CDR3 has 13 amino acids. V was shortened by 6 bases and J by 9 bases, with 18 bases between the two germline ends. CDR3 sequence (DNA): TGTGCCAGCAGCCTGCCTGGACAGGAGGGGCAGTACTTC. It specifies CASSLPGQEGQYF.

The V call is TRBV2, the J call TRBJ2-7; possibly TRBD1 for D (6 bases). The CDR3 contains 14 residues. Trimming removed 6 bases at V and 3 bases at J, with 15 bases between. Germline lookup yields CDR1 SNHLY and CDR2 FYNNEI. The CDR3 region is CASREPQGYYEQYF. CDR3 bases: TGTGCCAGCAGAGAGCCTCAGGGGTACTACGAGCAGTACTTC.

The chain uses TRBV6-1 and TRBJ1-1; no reliable D call. The germline gives CDR1 MNHNS, CDR2 SASEGT. Trimming pared 6 bases from V and 1 base from J, leaving 9 bases between. This CDR3 comprises 13 residues. In DNA, the CDR3 is TGTGCCAGCAGCCAAGGGTGGAACACTGAAGCTTTCTTT. Translated: CASSQGWNTEAFF.

The rearrangement links TRBV25-1 to TRBJ2-7, with D unresolved. Trimming pared 8 bases from V and 4 bases from J, leaving 9 bases between. Looked up from germline, CDR1 is MGHDK and CDR2 is SYGVNS. There are 11 residues in the CDR3. The CDR3 DNA follows: TGTGCCAGCGAGGTGGGATACGAGCAGTACTTC. Its protein is CASEVGYEQYF.

The chain uses TRBV4-3 and TRBJ2-3; the match to TRBD2 covers 8 bases. The CDR3 is 14 amino acids. The germline gives CDR1 LGHNA, CDR2 YSLEER. Germline trimming cut 6 bases from V and 3 bases from J; bases unmatched to any gene: 5. In nucleotides, the CDR3 is TGCGCCAGCAGTCTTAGCGGGAAGACAGATACGCAGTATTTT. It specifies CASSLSGKTDTQYF.

The V gene is TRBV4-3, the J gene TRBJ1-1; D is ambiguous. CDR3 length equals 13 residues. V was clipped by 0 bases and J by 1 base, with 3 bases between them. Germline V lookup: CDR1 LGHNA, CDR2 YSLEER. The CDR3 sequence is CASSQDRNTEAFF. The CDR3 nucleotides are TGCGCCAGCAGCCAAGACAGGAACACTGAAGCTTTCTTT.

V usage is TRBV30 and J usage is TRBJ1-2; D gene unclear. V lost 0 bases and J lost 4, with 15 bases in between. CDR3 size: 15 residues. CDR1 is GTSNPN, CDR2 SVGIG, per germline (reference sequence). Here the CDR3 reads CAWSVKGSPAYGYTF. The CDR3, as DNA: TGTGCCTGGAGTGTAAAAGGGTCCCCGGCCTATGGCTACACCTTC.

The chain carries TRBV11-3 and TRBJ1-5; D perhaps matches TRBD1 (6 bases). Deletions cut 3 bases from V and 7 bases from J, with 16 bases between. The CDR3 has 15 amino acids. From germline, CDR1 is SGHNT and CDR2 YENEEA. CDR3 DNA sequence: TGTGCCAGCAGCTTCATCCGGGGGGCTCAACAGCCCCAGCATTTT. Its translation: CASSFIRGAQQPQHF.

The V gene is TRBV5-4, the J gene TRBJ2-5, with D perhaps assigned TRBD1 or TRBD2 (6 bases each). CDR3 length: 12 residues. V lost 7 bases, J lost 4 bases, and 11 bases lay in between. The germline V gene has CDR1 SGHNT and CDR2 YYREEE (reference sequence). CDR3 protein: CASGRGGETQYF. The DNA of the CDR3 is TGTGCCAGCGGCAGGGGAGGAGAGACCCAGTACTTC.

The chain uses TRBV29-1 and TRBJ1-5; TRBD1 agrees at 7 bases. The V segment lost 7 bases and the J segment 3 bases; nucleotides outside the gene matches: 6. This CDR3 region has 13 residues. Germline-derived CDR1 and CDR2 are SQVTM and ANQGSEA. Here the CDR3 DNA reads TGCAGCGCTGTGACAGGGAACAATCAGCCCCAGCATTTT. It codes for CSAVTGNNQPQHF.

This clone was detected a few times. The V call is TRBV7-2, the J call TRBJ2-3; D perhaps matches TRBD2 (5 bases). Per the germline V gene, CDR1 is SGHTA and CDR2 is FQGNSA. V lost 3 bases, J lost 6 bases, and 13 bases lay in between. The CDR3 contains 14 residues. In DNA form, the CDR3 reads TGTGCCAGCAGCTTCACTAGTAGGCCCGATACGCAGTATTTT. It translates to CASSFTSRPDTQYF.

The CDR3, as DNA: TGTGCCAGCAGCCGGGACGCGGGACTTAGCAATCAGCCCCAGCATTTT. Its protein product is CASSRDAGLSNQPQHF. The chain recombines TRBV2 with TRBJ1-5, with a possible D match to TRBD1 (5 bases). CDR3 length equals 16 residues. V was clipped by 6 bases and J by 0 bases, with 15 bases between them. Germline lookup yields CDR1 SNHLY and CDR2 FYNNEI.

The J gene is TRBJ1-6, the V gene TRBV6-1; D ambiguous. Germline CDR1 reads MNHNS; CDR2 reads SASEGT. CDR3 length: 15 amino acids. V gave up 3 bases and J gave up 4 bases, with 10 bases separating them. DNA for the CDR3: TGTGCCAGCAGTGATCTGGCAGCTTATAATTCACCCCTCCACTTT. Amino acids: CASSDLAAYNSPLHF.

The V and J genes are TRBV21-1 and TRBJ2-7; the table's D call, TRBD2, has no DNA check behind it. TRBV21-1 is a pseudogene. The CDR3 consists of 15 residues. In DNA, the CDR3 is TGTGCCAGCAGCTGCGGGCGGTTCACTACCTACGAGCAGTACTTC. It is translated as CASSCGRFTTYEQYF.

This clone is a singleton in its sample. V gene TRBV19 combines with J gene TRBJ2-1; D gene unclear. Between the trimmed V and J ends, which lost 3 bases and 4 bases, there was a span of 10 bases. The germline gives CDR1 LNHDA, CDR2 SQIVND (reference sequence). The CDR3 consists of 14 residues. The DNA for the CDR3 is TGTGCCAGTAGTATCTTGGCGGAGTACAATGAGCAGTTCTTC. It specifies CASSILAEYNEQFF.

The chain has TRBV4-3 and TRBJ2-1; tentative D call: TRBD1 (6 bases). CDR3 length: 14 amino acids. Germline V lookup: CDR1 LGHNA, CDR2 YSLEER. V was trimmed by 3 bases and J by 1 base, leaving 7 bases between them. CDR3 bases: TGCGCCAGCAGCCAGGACAGTTCCTACAATGAGCAGTTCTTC. Translation: CASSQDSSYNEQFF.

Notes on this clone: This CDR3 is also generated by other DNA sequences in the sample. The chain carries TRBV30 and TRBJ1-2, with no clear D. The CDR3 contains 14 residues. V lost 3 bases to trimming and J lost 7 bases, with 18 bases between them. Looked up from germline, CDR1 is GTSNPN and CDR2 is SVGIG (reference sequence). The DNA of the CDR3 is TGTGCCTGGAGCCCACGAACTTCGGGAAGTGGCTACACCTTC. Translated: CAWSPRTSGSGYTF.